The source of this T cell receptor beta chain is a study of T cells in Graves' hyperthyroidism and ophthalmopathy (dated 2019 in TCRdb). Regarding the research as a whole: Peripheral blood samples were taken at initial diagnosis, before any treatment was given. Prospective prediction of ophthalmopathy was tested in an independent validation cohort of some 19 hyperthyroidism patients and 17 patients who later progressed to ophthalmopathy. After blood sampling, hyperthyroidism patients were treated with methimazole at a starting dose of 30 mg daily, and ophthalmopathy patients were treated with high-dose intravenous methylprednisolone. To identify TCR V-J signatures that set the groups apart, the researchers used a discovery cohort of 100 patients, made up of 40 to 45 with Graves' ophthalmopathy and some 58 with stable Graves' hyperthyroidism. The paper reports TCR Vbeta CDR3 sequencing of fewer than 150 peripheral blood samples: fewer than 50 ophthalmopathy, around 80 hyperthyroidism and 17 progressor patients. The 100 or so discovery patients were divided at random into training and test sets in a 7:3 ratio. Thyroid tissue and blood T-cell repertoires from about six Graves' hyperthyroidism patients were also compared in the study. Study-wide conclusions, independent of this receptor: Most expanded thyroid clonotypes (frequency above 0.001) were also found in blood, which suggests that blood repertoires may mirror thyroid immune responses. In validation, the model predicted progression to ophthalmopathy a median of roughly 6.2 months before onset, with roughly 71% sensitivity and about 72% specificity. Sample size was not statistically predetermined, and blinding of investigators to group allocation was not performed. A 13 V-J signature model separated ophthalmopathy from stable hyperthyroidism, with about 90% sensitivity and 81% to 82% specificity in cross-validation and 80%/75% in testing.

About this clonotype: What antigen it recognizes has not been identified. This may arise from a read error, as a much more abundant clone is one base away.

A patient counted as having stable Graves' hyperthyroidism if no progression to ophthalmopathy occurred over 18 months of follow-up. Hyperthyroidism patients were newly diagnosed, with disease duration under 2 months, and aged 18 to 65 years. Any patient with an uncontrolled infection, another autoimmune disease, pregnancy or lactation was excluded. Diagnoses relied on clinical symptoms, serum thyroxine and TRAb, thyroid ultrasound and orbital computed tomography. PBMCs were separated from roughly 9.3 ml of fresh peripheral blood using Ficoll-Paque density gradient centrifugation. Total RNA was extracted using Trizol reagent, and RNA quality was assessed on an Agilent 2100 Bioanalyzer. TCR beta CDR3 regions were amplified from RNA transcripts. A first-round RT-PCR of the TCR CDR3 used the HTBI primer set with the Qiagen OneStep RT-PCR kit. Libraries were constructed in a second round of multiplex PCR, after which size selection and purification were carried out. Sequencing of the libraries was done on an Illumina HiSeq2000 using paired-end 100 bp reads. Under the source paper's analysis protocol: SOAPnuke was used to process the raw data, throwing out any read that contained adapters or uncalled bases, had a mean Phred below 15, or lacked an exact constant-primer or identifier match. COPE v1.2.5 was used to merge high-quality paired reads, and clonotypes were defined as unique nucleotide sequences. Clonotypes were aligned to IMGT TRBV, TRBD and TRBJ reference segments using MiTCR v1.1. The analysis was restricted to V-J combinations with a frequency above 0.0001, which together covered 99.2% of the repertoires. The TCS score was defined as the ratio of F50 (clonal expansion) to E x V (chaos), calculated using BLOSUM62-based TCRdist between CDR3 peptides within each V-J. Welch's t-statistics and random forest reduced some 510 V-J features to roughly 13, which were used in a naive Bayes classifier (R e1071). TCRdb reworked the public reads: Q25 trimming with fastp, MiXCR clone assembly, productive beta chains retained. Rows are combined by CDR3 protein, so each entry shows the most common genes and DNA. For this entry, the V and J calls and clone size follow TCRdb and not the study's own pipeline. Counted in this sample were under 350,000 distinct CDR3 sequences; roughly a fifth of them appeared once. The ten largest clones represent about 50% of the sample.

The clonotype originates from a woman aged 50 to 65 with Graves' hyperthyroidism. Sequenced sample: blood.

The CDR3 reads CSVEDVQGAGSGYTF. DNA sequence: TGCAGCGTTGAAGATGTCCAGGGGGCGGGAAGTGGCTACACCTTC. This chain is built from TRBV29-1 and TRBJ1-2; TRBD1 matches 8 bases in the middle. CDR1 SQVTM and CDR2 ANQGSEA are derived from the germline V gene. Reading from cysteine to phenylalanine, the CDR3 counts 15 amino acids. The only DNA kept is the CDR3, 45 bases in frame from the first base. V has 0 bases trimmed and J has 7 bases trimmed; junction bases matching no gene number 10.